This entry describes one TCR beta chain. The specificity of this receptor is unknown. Base qualities are not at hand, and no much larger clone is one base apart. The data derive from a study of T cell responses to AZD1222 COVID-19 vaccine (dated by TCRdb to the early 2020s). Regarding the study in general: A total of 233 trial participants underwent TCR sequencing, of whom about 210 had received two doses of AZD1222 and 26 had received two doses of the MenACWY control vaccine. Trial participants were enrolled by age into subgroups of 18-55, 56-69 and 70-plus years, and around 140, 26 and 57 TCR-sequenced participants, respectively, were included in these subgroups.

The time point label for this specimen denotes: about 28 days (+/-7) after the second vaccine dose. Because spike-specific TCR depth and breadth did not differ between the two schedules, AZD1222 recipients who got a second dose at roughly 4 weeks were pooled with those who got a second dose at roughly 12 weeks. Vaccinee samples were obtained from the UK trials COV001 and COV002, which included a single-blind randomized controlled phase 2/3 trial of AZD1222 (ChAdOx1 nCoV-19) in healthy adults. For TCRbeta chain sequencing, PBMC samples were collected from trial participants at day 0 and at day 28 after the second dose. Findings and caveats that apply to the study as a whole: Most participants were white British and females outnumbered males, and the authors suggested that clonal diversity may have been underestimated. The 56-69-year group was small, and its depth increase did not reach significance, likely because of low power. Only a handful of AZD1222 recipients were SARS-CoV-2 seropositive at baseline, limiting conclusions about previously exposed vaccinees. Spike-specific TCR breadth and depth rose significantly after two AZD1222 doses compared with day 0 and with MenACWY recipients. CD4 TCRs associated with the vaccine covered the entire spike protein, and the dominant responses were in regions 160-218 and 743-854. Reportedly, close to half of the unique spike-specific TCRs recognized epitopes lying outside the regions that are mutated in the B.1.351 and B.1.1.7 variants. Because no day 14 peak-response samples were available, the repertoires could be characterized only after the peak T cell response.

From a lookup of the germline V gene, CDR1 and CDR2 are MDHEN and SYDVKM. The CDR3 numbers 14 residues from cysteine through phenylalanine. The read is trimmed to its CDR3 DNA, 42 bases read in frame from base 1. For this chain, trimming is 5 bases at the V end and 8 bases at the J end, and the number of junction bases without a gene match is 6. The CDR3 regions of human TCRbeta chains were subjected to immunosequencing. Per the authors' processing: Repertoire TCRs were checked for matches against a reference library of SARS-CoV-2-specific TCRs that had been generated using the MIRA antigen-specificity platform. Breadth was defined as the fraction of unique TCRs that were SARS-CoV-2-associated. Depth was defined as the fraction of total T cells that were SARS-CoV-2-associated. Using the MIRA data, each spike-specific TCR was mapped to the spike region that the TCR reacts to and placed in a CD4 or CD8 class. Log10-transformed breadth and depth values were compared by one-way ANOVA with Sidak's multiple comparisons tests. TCRdb provides this immuneACCESS table in a form limited to in-frame rearrangements. Some clones are lacking; in checked studies, under half of them reflect an unresolved V gene, and why the rest are absent is not known. V and J calls and clone size are as listed in that table; D and trimming were resolved from the DNA. Here the sample has about 110,000 clones; approximately 94% occur a single time. The ten largest account for 2.5% to 3% of the sample.

Recombination connected TRBV28 to TRBJ1-4; 9 bases in between match TRBD1. Source: peripheral blood, taken 28 days after the second AZD1222 dose. The TCR comes from an adult who received the AZD1222 COVID-19 vaccine. The CDR3 protein: CASSPGTGPEKLFF. The sequenced DNA is TGTGCCAGCAGTCCGGGGACAGGGCCCGAAAAACTGTTTTTT.